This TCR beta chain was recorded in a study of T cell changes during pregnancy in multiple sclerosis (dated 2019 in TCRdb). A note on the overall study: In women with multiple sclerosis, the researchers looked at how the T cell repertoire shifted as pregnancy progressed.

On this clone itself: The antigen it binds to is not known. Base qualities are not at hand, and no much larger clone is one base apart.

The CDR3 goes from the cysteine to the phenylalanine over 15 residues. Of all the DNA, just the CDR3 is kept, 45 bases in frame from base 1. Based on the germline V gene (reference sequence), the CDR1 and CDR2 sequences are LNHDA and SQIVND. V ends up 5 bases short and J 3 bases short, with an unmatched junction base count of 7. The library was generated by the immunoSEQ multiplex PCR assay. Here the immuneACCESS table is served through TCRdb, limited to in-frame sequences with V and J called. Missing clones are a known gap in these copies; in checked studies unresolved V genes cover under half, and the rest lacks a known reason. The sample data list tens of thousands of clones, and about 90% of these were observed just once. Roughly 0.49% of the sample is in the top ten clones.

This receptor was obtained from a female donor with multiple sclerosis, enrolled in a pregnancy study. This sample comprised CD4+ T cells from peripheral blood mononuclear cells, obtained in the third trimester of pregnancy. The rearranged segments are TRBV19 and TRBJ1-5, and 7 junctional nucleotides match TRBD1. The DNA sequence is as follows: TGTGCCAGTAGTCCACCAGGACAGGCCAATCAGCCCCAGCATTTT. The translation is CASSPPGQANQPQHF.